Listed here are 11 T cell receptor beta chains from one sample, sequenced in a study of tissue T cells after allogeneic stem cell transplantation. Time point here: mouse harvest day 14 after allogeneic transplant. Tail vein injection delivered 10^7 T-cell-depleted bone marrow cells and 10^6 splenic CD5+ T cells. Sequencing was performed with immunoSEQ multiplex PCR; in TCRdb, only in-frame clones are kept and a portion is missing. In the table there are some 8,000 clones, more than 35% of which are singletons. The specimen sequenced was skin. The receptors stem from a female BALB/c mouse given C57BL/6 T cells with graft-versus-host disease after an allogeneic hematopoietic cell transplant.

This clone was seen a handful of times. Germline and genes: mouse. The read terminates 1 residue before the CDR3 end, so the remaining end is supplied by the germline J gene. The chain combines TRBV26 with TRBJ1-6; D ambiguous. TRBJ1-6 is marked as an open reading frame, function uncertain. Trimming left V 2 bases short and J 4 bases short, with 6 bases between. The CDR3 has 14 amino acids. In germline, CDR1 is KGHPV, CDR2 FQNQEV (reference sequence). The covered CDR3 bases are TGTGCCAGCAGTCTGCGGGTTTATAATTCGCCCCTCTAC. It encodes CASSLRVYNSPLY. The whole CDR3 sequence is CASSLRVYNSPLYF.

A few counts support this clone. Gene names are the mouse ones. The CDR3 end lies 1 residue beyond the end of the read and is filled in from the germline J gene. The rearrangement uses TRBV26 and TRBJ1-4; D gene uncertain. The germline gives CDR1 KGHPV, CDR2 FQNQEV (reference sequence). The CDR3 is made up of 12 amino acids. Trimming left V 9 bases short and J 0 bases short, with 5 bases between. The CDR3 DNA, read in part, is TGTGCCAGTTCCTTTTCCAACGAAAGATTATTT. Amino acids: CASSFSNERLF. The CDR3 as a whole reads CASSFSNERLFF.

This clone was seen a handful of times. Germline and genes here are mouse. Read coverage stops 1 residue before the CDR3 terminus; the germline J gene supplies the remainder. This chain uses TRBV26 with TRBJ2-2; 7 nucleotides agree with TRBD1. The CDR3 loop spans 16 amino acids. CDR1 is KGHPV and CDR2 is FQNQEV in the germline V gene (reference sequence). V gave up 2 bases and J gave up 1 base; unmatched junction bases: 4. This chain's CDR3 is CASSLDRQGNTGQLYF. Incomplete CDR3 DNA: TGTGCCAGCAGTCTGGATCGACAGGGAAACACCGGGCAGCTCTAC.

By sample fraction, this clone is medium-sized. These gene names are mouse names. The sequence runs out 1 residue before the end of the CDR3; the remainder is reconstructed from the germline J gene. The chain combines TRBV26 with TRBJ2-2; TRBD1 agrees at 7 bases. With V trimmed by 1 base and J by 0 bases, 2 bases remained unmatched. CDR3 length: 16 amino acids. Germline V gene lookup returns CDR1 KGHPV and CDR2 FQNQEV (reference sequence). CDR3 DNA (partial): TGTGCCAGCAGTCTGTTCGGACAGGCAAACACCGGGCAGCTCTAC. Translation gives CASSLFGQANTGQLY. The full CDR3 is CASSLFGQANTGQLYF.

A note on this clone: The gene names given are mouse names. The CDR3 extends 1 residue past the end of the read, so its final part is completed from the germline J gene. The rearrangement joins TRBV26 to TRBJ1-1; D uncertain. V dropped 4 bases and J dropped 0 bases, with 6 bases sitting between them. The CDR3 runs 13 residues. Germline-derived CDR1 and CDR2 are KGHPV and FQNQEV (reference sequence). The DNA read from the CDR3 is TGTGCCAGCAGTCGGGGTGCAAACACAGAAGTCTTC. This sequence encodes CASSRGANTEVF. The whole CDR3 protein is CASSRGANTEVFF.

As concerns this clone: All gene names here are mouse names. The CDR3 end lies 1 residue beyond the end of the read and is filled in from the germline J gene. Other DNA sequences from this sample encode an identical CDR3 as well. The V gene is TRBV26, the J gene TRBJ1-1, with D possibly being TRBD1 (5 bases). This CDR3 comprises 13 residues. The germline CDR1 and CDR2 sequences are KGHPV and FQNQEV (reference sequence). V lost 2 bases, J lost 1 base, and 5 bases lay in between. CDR3 in amino acids: CASSLQGNTEVFF. The sequenced CDR3 bases are TGTGCCAGCAGTCTGCAGGGAAACACAGAAGTCTTC.

This clone was found once. Germline is not matched at one junction end, which may reflect a read error. Genes here carry mouse names. The CDR3 is cut off 1 residue early in the read; its end comes from the germline J gene. The J gene is TRBJ1-1, the V gene TRBV1; a possible D gene is TRBD1 (5 bases). This CDR3 spans 12 amino acids. Germline V gives CDR1 NSQYPW, CDR2 LRSPGD (reference sequence). CDR3 sequence reads: CTCRAGTTEVFF. The sequenced CDR3 bases are TGCACCTGCAGGGCAGGGACGACAGAAGTCTTC.

Comment on this clone: The listed genes are named as in mouse. The CDR3 goes on 1 residue after the read ends, and that part is filled in from the germline J gene. The chain carries TRBV26 and TRBJ1-2, with D unclear. CDR3 length equals 12 residues. V lost 4 bases and J lost 0, with 3 bases in between. Germline-derived CDR1 and CDR2 are KGHPV and FQNQEV (reference sequence). The CDR3 region is CASSRPNSDYTF. The sequenced part of the CDR3 DNA is TGTGCCAGCAGTCGCCCAAACTCCGACTACACC.

Points on this clone: The genes and germline here are from mouse. The read stops 1 residue short of the end of the CDR3; the missing end is completed from the germline J gene. V and J are TRBV13-1 and TRBJ1-6; D is ambiguous. TRBJ1-6 is treated as an ORF (open reading frame) with a function not yet certain. V gave up 0 bases and J gave up 4 bases, with 8 bases separating them. The CDR3 is made up of 15 amino acids. CDR1 and CDR2 (germline): NSHNY, SYGAGN. This chain's CDR3 is CASSDASTYNSPLYF. The sequenced part of the CDR3 DNA is TGTGCCAGCAGTGATGCAAGCACTTATAATTCGCCCCTCTAC.

This clone is classed as medium-sized. Gene names and germline match the mouse. The read ends 1 residue before the CDR3 terminus; that terminus is restored from the germline J gene. The V call is TRBV20, the J call TRBJ1-1, with D possibly TRBD1 on 6 matching bases. Germline CDR1 and CDR2: GFQATS and STVNSAI. Trimming took 3 bases from V and 3 from J, leaving 11 bases between them. The CDR3 runs to 13 residues. The part of the CDR3 DNA that was read is TGTGGTGCTAGAATCAGGGGCGACACAGAAGTCTTC. It is translated as CGARIRGDTEVF. In full, the CDR3 is CGARIRGDTEVFF.

With respect to this clone: Mouse gene names apply. The CDR3 end lies 1 residue beyond the end of the read and is filled in from the germline J gene. The chain has TRBV2 and TRBJ2-2; 8 bases align to TRBD2. J lost 0 bases, V lost 2 bases, and 2 bases had no gene match. Germline CDR1 LGHNA, CDR2 YSYQKL. CDR3 length: 16 residues. CDR3 DNA (partial): TGTGCCAGCAGCCAACTGGGGGGCACAAACACCGGGCAGCTCTAC. It specifies CASSQLGGTNTGQLY. The full-length CDR3 reads as CASSQLGGTNTGQLYF.